These 32 T cell receptor beta chains share one sample of origin, sequenced in a study of shared clonotypes between healthy human individuals. Repertoires were generated with immunoSEQ multiplex PCR, while TCRdb's copy carries only in-frame clones and drops some. The table records about 380,000 clones, around 96% of them present only once. The source material was memory CD8+ T cells sorted from blood. Stated subset: CD45RO+ cells pooled with CCR7-negative TemRA cells. The receptors stem from a man aged 25 to 40 in good health.

The chain is built from TRBV20-1 and TRBJ1-2; D uncertain. Trimming removed 3 bases from V and 1 base from J, with 3 bases in between. The CDR3 has 11 amino acids. Germline V gene sequence: CDR1 DFQATT, CDR2 SNEGSKA (reference sequence). CDR3 bases: TGCAGTGCTAGTCGTAACTATGGCTACACCTTC. This gives the protein CSASRNYGYTF.

This clone was picked up one time. The chain uses TRBV6-4 and TRBJ1-1; D is possibly TRBD1 (6 bases). Germline V gene sequence: CDR1 MRHNA, CDR2 SNTAGT. V was shortened by 6 bases and J by 3 bases, with 11 bases between the two germline ends. The CDR3 loop spans 13 amino acids. In nucleotides, the CDR3 is TGTGCCAGCAGACAGGGAATCTACACTGAAGCTTTCTTT. Translation gives CASRQGIYTEAFF.

The V gene is TRBV10-3, the J gene TRBJ2-2; 10 bases map to TRBD2. V was clipped by 6 bases and J by 4 bases; unmatched bases: 11. Germline CDR1 is ENHRY and CDR2 is SYGVKD. The CDR3 runs 17 residues. CDR3 region: CAISLILAGDGTGELFF. Written as DNA, the CDR3 is TGTGCCATCAGCCTAATCCTAGCGGGAGACGGCACCGGGGAGCTGTTTTTT.

The V and J genes are TRBV6-1 and TRBJ1-2, with D tentatively TRBD1 (5 bases). The CDR3 contains 15 residues. The V gene lost 2 bases and the J gene lost 2 bases, with 12 bases spanning the gap. The V gene's germline CDR1 is MNHNS and CDR2 SASEGT. The DNA for the CDR3 is TGTGCCAGCAGTGAACCGCAGACAGCCAACTATGGCTACACCTTC. As protein: CASSEPQTANYGYTF.

The V and J genes are TRBV4-2 and TRBJ2-1; the D gene is possibly TRBD2 (6 bases). Germline-derived CDR1 and CDR2 are LGHNA and YNFKEQ. V was pared by 2 bases and J by 5 bases, with 10 bases between. The CDR3 consists of 14 residues. CDR3: CASSQTGDNNEQFF. CDR3 nucleotide sequence: TGTGCCAGCAGCCAAACGGGAGATAACAATGAGCAGTTCTTC.

The J gene is TRBJ1-4, the V gene TRBV5-1; D not certain. With 0 bases removed from V and 7 bases from J, the gap between germline ends came to 10 bases. The CDR3 runs 14 residues. From germline, CDR1 is SGHRS and CDR2 YFSETQ. The CDR3 DNA reads TGCGCCAGCAGCTTGGAGGGTCTTAGTGAAAAACTGTTTTTT. Its protein is CASSLEGLSEKLFF.

This CDR3 is CASSDLFRLAGGPSYNEQFF. The CDR3 DNA is TGCGCCAGCAGCGATCTTTTTCGACTAGCGGGAGGGCCCTCCTACAATGAGCAGTTCTTC. The J gene is TRBJ2-1, the V gene TRBV5-1; 14 nucleotides align to TRBD2. The ends lost 4 bases at V and 0 bases at J; junction bases unmatched: 12. Germline assignment: CDR1 SGHRS and CDR2 YFSETQ. The CDR3 runs 20 residues. Together with reference TRBV5-1 and TRBJ2-1, the CDR3 gives the full variable domain: KAGVTQTPRYLIKTRGQQVTLSCSPISGHRSVSWYQQTPGQGLQFLFEYFSETQRNKGNFPGRFSGRQFSNSRSEMNVSTLELGDSALYLCASSDLFRLAGGPSYNEQFFGPGTRLTVL.

This clone was recorded once. CDR3 sequence (DNA): TGTGCCGTCTCCAACACGGGGGGCGCGTCCGGGGAGCTGTTTTTT. Its translation is CAVSNTGGASGELFF. J is TRBJ2-2 and V is TRBV10-3; D might be TRBD2 (7 bases). CDR3 length equals 15 residues. Between the trimmed V and J ends, which lost 11 bases and 6 bases, there was a span of 22 bases. Germline V gene sequence: CDR1 ENHRY, CDR2 SYGVKD.

The chain is built from TRBV4-1 and TRBJ2-2, with 8 bases lining up with TRBD2. This CDR3 has 16 amino acids. CDR1 is MGHRA and CDR2 is YSYEKL in the germline V gene. Trimming at V came to 3 bases and at J to 4 bases, leaving 7 bases not matched to a gene. The CDR3 loop is CASSQRATSATGELFF. CDR3 DNA sequence: TGCGCCAGCAGCCAGAGAGCGACTAGCGCCACCGGGGAGCTGTTTTTT.

V gene TRBV15 combines with J gene TRBJ2-5; 7 nucleotides match TRBD1. Germline values: CDR1 LNHNV, CDR2 YYDKDF (reference sequence). Trimming removed 1 base from V and 7 bases from J; junction bases left unmatched: 9. The CDR3 loop spans 15 amino acids. CDR3 residues: CATSRAYDRDGTQYF. CDR3 sequence (DNA): TGTGCCACCAGCAGAGCCTACGACAGGGATGGGACCCAGTACTTC.

The CDR3 loop is CASSLQTFSGGSSYEQYF. The CDR3 DNA reads as TGCGCCAGCAGCTTGCAGACATTTTCAGGGGGAAGCTCCTACGAGCAGTACTTC. This chain connects TRBV5-1 to TRBJ2-7; 7 nucleotides agree with TRBD1. From germline, CDR1 is SGHRS and CDR2 YFSETQ. The V segment lost 1 base and the J segment 0 bases; nucleotides outside the gene matches: 13. The CDR3 is made up of 18 amino acids.

This rearrangement joins TRBV30 to TRBJ1-2; perhaps TRBD1 as D (5 bases). CDR3 length: 13 amino acids. Per the germline V gene, CDR1 is GTSNPN and CDR2 is SVGIG (reference sequence). V gave up 4 bases and J gave up 2 bases, with 11 bases separating them. In DNA, the CDR3 is TGTGCCTGGATAAGGGGACCAAACTATGGCTACACCTTC. Translated, it gives CAWIRGPNYGYTF.

The chain is built from TRBV2 and TRBJ2-1; 7 bases align to TRBD2. With 0 bases clipped from V and 0 bases from J, the junction kept 5 bases outside the gene matches. The germline gives CDR1 SNHLY, CDR2 FYNNEI. The CDR3 spans 17 residues. The CDR3 region is CASSEAPGGGSYNEQFF. CDR3 sequence (DNA): TGTGCCAGCAGTGAAGCGCCGGGGGGTGGCTCCTACAATGAGCAGTTCTTC. Full variable domain (missing parts from reference TRBV2 and TRBJ2-1): EPEVTQTPSHQVTQMGQEVILRCVPISNHLYFYWYRQILGQKVEFLVSFYNNEISEKSEIFDDQFSVERPDGSNFTLKIRSTKLEDSAMYFCASSEAPGGGSYNEQFFGPGTRLTVL.

V is TRBV19 and J is TRBJ2-1; D remains ambiguous. The germline CDR1 and CDR2 sequences are LNHDA and SQIVND (reference sequence). The CDR3 is 13 residues long. The V end lost 7 bases, the J end lost 10 bases, and 17 bases lay between the germline ends. The CDR3 protein is CASKGFPLAEQFF. The CDR3 nucleotides read TGTGCCAGTAAGGGCTTCCCCTTAGCCGAGCAGTTCTTC.

This chain connects TRBV29-1 to TRBJ1-6, with D perhaps TRBD1 (5 bases). The CDR3 has 13 amino acids. Trimming removed 7 bases from V and 7 bases from J, with 14 bases in between. CDR1 SQVTM and CDR2 ANQGSEA come from the germline V gene. The CDR3 is CSATAGPNSPLHF. CDR3 bases: TGCAGCGCGACGGCGGGGCCCAATTCACCCCTCCACTTT.

This clone was seen just once. The chain employs TRBV28 and TRBJ1-2; no firm D call. The germline V gene has CDR1 MDHEN and CDR2 SYDVKM. With 6 bases removed from V and 3 bases from J, the gap between germline ends came to 26 bases. This CDR3 contains 18 residues. The chain's CDR3 is CASSSAFPFRLEDYGYTF. The CDR3 DNA reads as TGTGCCAGCAGCTCAGCTTTCCCCTTCCGCCTTGAGGACTATGGCTACACCTTC.

This chain uses TRBV6-5 with TRBJ2-3; the D gene is possibly TRBD2 (6 bases). Trimming shortened V by 6 bases and J by 1 base, and 11 bases separated the two germline ends. This CDR3 region has 14 residues. Germline assignment: CDR1 MNHEY and CDR2 SVGAGI. The CDR3 nucleotides are TGTGCCAGCAGGGGGGGACTGGGCACAGATACGCAGTATTTT. Amino acids: CASRGGLGTDTQYF.

The CDR3 coding sequence is TGCAGCGTTGAAGATGATTCCCGATACCCCTACGAGCAGTACTTC. It yields the protein CSVEDDSRYPYEQYF. This chain links TRBV29-1 with TRBJ2-7; D unresolved. The CDR3 has 15 amino acids. Trimming cost V 0 bases and J 2 bases, with 14 bases left between them. Germline loops: CDR1 SQVTM, CDR2 ANQGSEA.

This CDR3 is CSVMLRRDEQFF. CDR3 sequence (DNA): TGCAGCGTTATGCTCCGACGGGATGAGCAGTTCTTC. The gene calls are TRBV29-1 and TRBJ2-1, with no clear D. Germline CDR1 SQVTM, CDR2 ANQGSEA. CDR3 length: 12 residues. With 5 bases removed from V and 8 bases from J, the gap between germline ends came to 13 bases.

This chain joins TRBV21-1 and TRBJ2-2; the DNA was not compared with TRBD1, the D call given in the table. TRBV21-1 is designated a pseudogene. This CDR3 has 20 residues. The CDR3 region has the DNA TGTGCCAGCAGCAAAGTAAGGGGTGTGGTTCACAACAGTAATGACGGGGAGCTGTTTTTT. Translating gives CASSKVRGVVHNSNDGELFF.

The J gene is TRBJ2-7, the V gene TRBV21-1; TRBD1 is taken as the D call from the table, unchecked against the DNA. TRBV21-1 corresponds to a pseudogene. There are 16 residues in the CDR3. CDR3 in DNA: TGTGCCAGCAGCAATGTGGGGCCACCCGGTTCGTACGAGCAGTACTTC. Protein: CASSNVGPPGSYEQYF.

A remark on this clone: This sample also contains other DNA sequences that code for the same CDR3. The V gene is TRBV7-9, the J gene TRBJ2-5, with D possibly being TRBD1 or TRBD2 (6 bases each). Germline V gene lookup returns CDR1 SEHNR and CDR2 FQNEAQ (reference sequence). Trimming took 2 bases from V and 2 from J, leaving 9 bases between them. This CDR3 has 14 amino acids. The CDR3 reads CASSLLGGQETQYF. CDR3 bases: TGTGCCAGCAGCTTATTAGGGGGGCAAGAGACCCAGTACTTC.

The chain is built from TRBV29-1 and TRBJ2-1; D is tentatively TRBD1 or TRBD2 (5 bases each). Trimming pared 8 bases from V and 7 bases from J, leaving 18 bases between. The CDR3 consists of 13 residues. In germline, CDR1 is SQVTM, CDR2 ANQGSEA. The chain's CDR3 is CSSGGFSTNEQFF. The CDR3 coding sequence is TGCAGCTCTGGGGGTTTTAGCACGAATGAGCAGTTCTTC.

The J gene is TRBJ1-2, the V gene TRBV7-2; D gene unclear. Germline lookup yields CDR1 SGHTA and CDR2 FQGNSA. This CDR3 comprises 13 residues. Trimming removed 2 bases from V and 8 bases from J, with 12 bases in between. The DNA for the CDR3 is TGTGCCAGCAGCTTAAGTGAAGTGAGAGGCTACACCTTC. Translated: CASSLSEVRGYTF.

The J gene is TRBJ2-7, the V gene TRBV5-1; D may be TRBD1 (5 bases). V was clipped by 2 bases and J by 0 bases, with 9 bases between them. The CDR3 runs to 14 residues. Per germline, CDR1 SGHRS and CDR2 YFSETQ. This chain's CDR3 is CASSFQGASYEQYF. CDR3 nucleotides: TGCGCCAGCAGCTTTCAAGGGGCCTCCTACGAGCAGTACTTC.

The chain uses TRBV6-5 and TRBJ2-1; no clear D. The V end lost 5 bases, the J end lost 8 bases, and 10 bases lay between the germline ends. Germline CDR1 reads MNHEY; CDR2 reads SVGAGI. This CDR3 region has 12 residues. The CDR3 DNA reads TGTGCCAGCAGTGATCGGATCGATGAGCAGTTCTTC. It is translated as CASSDRIDEQFF.

The chain has TRBV6-5 and TRBJ1-1, with D perhaps TRBD1 (6 bases). Germline V gene lookup returns CDR1 MNHEY and CDR2 SVGAGI. V was clipped by 7 bases and J by 4 bases, with 16 bases between them. The CDR3 loop spans 14 amino acids. CDR3 sequence reads: CASTTGRKGTEAFF. CDR3 DNA: TGTGCCAGCACCACAGGGAGGAAGGGCACTGAAGCTTTCTTT.

This chain links TRBV11-3 with TRBJ2-1, with 9 bases aligning to TRBD2. Germline CDR1 SGHNT, CDR2 YENEEA. The CDR3 has 15 residues. V shed 1 base and J 5 bases; nucleotides not matched to a gene: 3. In nucleotides, the CDR3 is TGTGCCAGCAGCTTAGGGGGGACTAGCAACAATGAGCAGTTCTTC. This translates into CASSLGGTSNNEQFF.

The chain employs TRBV4-2 and TRBJ2-7, with D possibly matching TRBD1 (5 bases). Germline V gene data show CDR1 as LGHNA and CDR2 as YNFKEQ. The CDR3 is 14 amino acids. V lost 0 bases and J 3 bases, leaving 9 bases between the germline ends. This CDR3 reads CASSQESRDYEQYF. CDR3 in DNA: TGTGCCAGCAGCCAAGAGTCCAGGGACTACGAGCAGTACTTC.

The chain is built from TRBV4-1 and TRBJ2-7, with TRBD1 matching 9 bases. Per germline, CDR1 MGHRA and CDR2 YSYEKL. The CDR3 is 19 residues long. The trim removed 6 bases at V and 2 bases at J, leaving 20 bases unmatched. The CDR3 is CASSSPGTGQLSHTYEQYF. The CDR3 nucleotides are TGCGCCAGCAGTTCCCCCGGGACAGGGCAATTATCCCACACCTACGAGCAGTACTTC.

The J gene is TRBJ2-3, the V gene TRBV5-4; no clear D. CDR3 length: 14 residues. V was shortened by 0 bases and J by 7 bases, with 12 bases between the two germline ends. Germline CDR1 is SGHNT and CDR2 is YYREEE (reference sequence). The CDR3, as DNA: TGTGCCAGCAGCTTGGCTAGTACTCAACATACGCAGTATTTT. Protein product: CASSLASTQHTQYF.

The chain uses TRBV10-3 and TRBJ2-1; D gene ambiguous. V dropped 2 bases and J dropped 9 bases, with 5 bases sitting between them. The CDR3 has 11 amino acids. Germline assignment: CDR1 ENHRY and CDR2 SYGVKD. DNA for the CDR3: TGTGCCATCAGTGAGGGGCCTGAGCAGTTCTTC. It translates to CAISEGPEQFF.